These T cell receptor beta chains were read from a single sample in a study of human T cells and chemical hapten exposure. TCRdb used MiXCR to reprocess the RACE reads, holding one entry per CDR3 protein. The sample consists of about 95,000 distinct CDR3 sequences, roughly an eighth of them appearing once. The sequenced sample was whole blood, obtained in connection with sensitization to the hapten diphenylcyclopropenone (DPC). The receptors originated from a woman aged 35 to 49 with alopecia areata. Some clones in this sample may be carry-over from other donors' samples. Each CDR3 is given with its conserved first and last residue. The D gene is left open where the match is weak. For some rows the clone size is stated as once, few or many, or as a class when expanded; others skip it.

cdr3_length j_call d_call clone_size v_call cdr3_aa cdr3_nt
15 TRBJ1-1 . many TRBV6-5 CASSPPGQPNTEAFF TGTGCCAGCAGTCCACCGGGACAACCGAACACTGAAGCTTTCTTT
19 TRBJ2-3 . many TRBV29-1 CSVVIYTPLAVSGTDTQYF TGCAGCGTTGTTATATACACCCCGCTAGCCGTCTCCGGCACAGATACGCAGTATTTT
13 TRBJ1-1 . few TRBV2 CASRASGNTEAFF TGTGCCAGCAGGGCGAGCGGCAACACTGAAGCTTTCTTT
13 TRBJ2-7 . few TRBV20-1 CSAPRSGEYEQYF TGCAGTGCTCCTAGAAGCGGTGAATACGAGCAGTACTTC
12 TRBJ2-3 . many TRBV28 CASSPPSDTQYF TGTGCCAGCAGTCCGCCCTCAGATACGCAGTATTTT
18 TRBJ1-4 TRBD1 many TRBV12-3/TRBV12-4 CASTTRSGGARTNEKLFF TGTGCCAGCACTACCCGATCAGGGGGCGCGCGGACTAATGAAAAACTGTTTTTT
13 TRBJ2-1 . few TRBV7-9 CASSLGAYNEQFF TGTGCCAGCAGCTTAGGGGCCTACAATGAGCAGTTCTTC
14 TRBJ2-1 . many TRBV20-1 CSARAKRVDNEQFF TGCAGTGCTAGAGCCAAGAGGGTCGACAATGAGCAGTTCTTC
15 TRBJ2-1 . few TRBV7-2 CASRRSPGPYNEQFF TGTGCCAGCAGGAGGTCCCCCGGGCCCTACAATGAGCAGTTCTTC
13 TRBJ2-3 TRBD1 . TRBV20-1 CSSKGQGADTQYF TGCAGTTCCAAAGGACAGGGGGCGGATACGCAGTATTTT
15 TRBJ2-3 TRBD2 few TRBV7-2 CASTRGGASTDTQYF TGTGCCAGCACCCGCGGGGGGGCTAGCACAGATACGCAGTATTTT
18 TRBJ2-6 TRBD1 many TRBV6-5 CASSYTGQGFSGANVLTF TGTGCCAGCAGTTACACTGGACAGGGGTTCTCTGGGGCCAACGTCCTGACTTTC
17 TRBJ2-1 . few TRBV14 CASSQGRFFYSYNEQFF TGTGCCAGCAGCCAAGGCCGGTTTTTTTACTCCTACAATGAGCAGTTCTTC
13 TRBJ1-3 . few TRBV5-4 CASSLGPGDTIYF TGTGCCAGCAGCTTGGGTCCGGGGGACACCATATATTTT
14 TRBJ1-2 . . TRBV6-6 CASNPEGMAYGYTF TGTGCCAGCAACCCAGAAGGCATGGCCTATGGCTACACCTTC
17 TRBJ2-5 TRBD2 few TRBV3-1 CASSQDKGGRADETQYF TGTGCCAGCAGCCAAGATAAAGGCGGGAGGGCCGATGAGACCCAGTACTTC